This T cell receptor beta chain was recovered during a study of blood T cell repertoires in COVID-19. For the study at large: PBMCs, B-cell-depleted T cells, or T cells provided the cDNA or gDNA that made up the material.

Cohort 3 recovery required two negative PCRs, clearance, or symptom resolution. Authors' analysis steps: Scientists estimated how many nucleated cells there were by amplifying reference gene primers. The protocol was immunoSEQ multiplex PCR, while the TCRdb copy is restricted to in-frame clones and leaves out a portion. Clone size and V and J calls were adopted from that table, with D and trimming inferred from the DNA. The sample shows roughly 520,000 clones, 70% to 90% of them seen only once. Material: PBMCs or T cells enriched from blood (not recorded which). The source of this sequence is a woman in her forties who had recovered from COVID-19.

In DNA form, the CDR3 reads TGTGCCAGCAGAGCCGACAGGGTGGGCACTGAAGCTTTCTTT. It yields the protein CASRADRVGTEAFF. The rearrangement links TRBV6-5 to TRBJ1-1, with 7 positions matching TRBD1. Germline CDR1 reads MNHEY; CDR2 reads SVGAGI. The CDR3 runs 14 residues. V dropped 6 bases and J dropped 4; count of bases not matched to a gene: 8.